The 28 T cell receptor beta chains given below trace back to one sample, sequenced in a study of regulatory T cells in long-lasting Graves disease. Libraries of TCR beta came from iRepertoire HTBI primers plus Arm-PCR of CDR3 regions. MiXCR, applied by TCRdb to the multiplex PCR reads, yields one record per CDR3 protein. The table lists 200,000 to 250,000 distinct CDR3 sequences, around 20% of them singletons. Time point given: newly diagnosed GD, antithyroid drugs for less than 3 months. Extracted RNA from PBMCs served as the source of the TCR library. This sample comprised peripheral blood mononuclear cells (PBMCs), obtained at new diagnosis, from a patient treated with antithyroid drugs. The receptors here all came from a female donor with Graves disease.

This clonotype has just a few counts. This rearrangement joins TRBV7-3 to TRBJ2-1; the match to TRBD2 covers 9 bases. V gave up 6 bases and J gave up 8 bases; unmatched junction bases: 11. This CDR3 comprises 15 residues. CDR1 SGHTA and CDR2 FQGTGA come from the germline V gene. CDR3 region: CASRISGGLPHEQFF. In DNA form, the CDR3 reads TGTGCCAGCAGGATAAGCGGGGGGCTACCCCATGAGCAGTTCTTC.

This clonotype was counted a few times. The chain recombines TRBV19 with TRBJ1-5, with 9 bases identical to TRBD1. Germline V gene data show CDR1 as LNHDA and CDR2 as SQIVND (reference sequence). This CDR3 spans 16 amino acids. The J segment lost 6 bases and the V segment lost 5 bases, leaving 11 bases of the junction unmatched. The CDR3 sequence is CASSGGRTGESQPQHF. DNA of the CDR3: TGTGCCAGTAGTGGGGGAAGGACAGGGGAGAGTCAGCCCCAGCATTTT.

This clonotype occurred many times. The J gene is TRBJ1-5, the V gene TRBV15; possible D gene TRBD1, 6 bases. V lost 5 bases and J 2 bases, leaving 10 bases between the germline ends. Germline lookup yields CDR1 LNHNV and CDR2 YYDKDF (reference sequence). The length of the CDR3 is 14 residues. CDR3 coding DNA: TGTGCCACCAGCCGTAGACAGGGCAATCAGCCCCAGCATTTT. It translates to CATSRRQGNQPQHF.

This clonotype has at least ten counts. The chain links TRBV6-1 to TRBJ1-5; TRBD1 aligns across 7 bases. Germline V gene sequence: CDR1 MNHNS, CDR2 SASEGT. V lost 6 bases, J lost 0 bases, and 5 bases stayed unmatched. This CDR3 spans 15 amino acids. This CDR3 is CASRWTGDSNQPQHF. The CDR3 DNA is TGTGCCAGCAGGTGGACAGGTGATAGCAATCAGCCCCAGCATTTT.

The rearrangement uses TRBV12-3 or TRBV12-4 and TRBJ2-3; 10 bases fit TRBD2. The CDR3 covers 15 residues. V was pared by 6 bases and J by 5 bases, with 8 bases of the junction left unmatched. Here the CDR3 DNA reads TGTGCCAGCAGGGGAGCGGGAGGGCTTAAAGATACGCAGTATTTT. Its translation is CASRGAGGLKDTQYF.

In this sample, this clonotype turned up many times. The rearrangement uses TRBV30 and TRBJ2-3; D unresolved. Germline assignment: CDR1 GTSNPN and CDR2 SVGIG (reference sequence). This CDR3 comprises 14 residues. V lost 3 bases, J lost 5 bases, and 15 bases lay in between. CDR3 sequence: CAWSSPWFGDTQYF. For the CDR3, the DNA is TGTGCCTGGAGCTCCCCCTGGTTCGGAGATACGCAGTATTTT. The full variable domain, in which reference TRBV30 and TRBJ2-3 provide the parts outside the CDR3, is SQTIHQWPATLVQPVGSPLSLECTVEGTSNPNLYWYRQAAGRGLQLLFYSVGIGQISSEVPQNLSASRPQDRQFILSSKKLLLSDSGFYLCAWSSPWFGDTQYFGPGTRLTVL.

The chain links TRBV11-2 to TRBJ2-5; 12 bases align to TRBD2. V gave up 2 bases and J gave up 3 bases; unmatched junction bases: 4. This CDR3 has 16 amino acids. From germline, CDR1 is SGHAT and CDR2 FQNNGV. CDR3: CASSLNRLAGEETQYF. Written as DNA, the CDR3 is TGTGCCAGCAGCTTAAACCGACTAGCGGGGGAAGAGACCCAGTACTTC.

The sample holds many counts of this clonotype. The V call is TRBV3-1, the J call TRBJ1-1; maybe TRBD1 (6 bases). V was shortened by 3 bases and J by 1 base, with 15 bases between the two germline ends. Germline CDR1 is LGHDT and CDR2 is YNNKEL (reference sequence). The CDR3 is made up of 16 amino acids. CDR3 bases: TGTGCCAGCAGCCATATTCGCCCACAGGGGAACACTGAAGCTTTCTTT. Translation gives CASSHIRPQGNTEAFF.

This clonotype was counted many times. V usage is TRBV20-1 and J usage is TRBJ1-1; possibly TRBD1 for D (6 bases). CDR3 length: 15 amino acids. Trimming shortened V by 6 bases and J by 0 bases, and 17 bases separated the two germline ends. Germline values: CDR1 DFQATT, CDR2 SNEGSKA (reference sequence). The CDR3 reads CSAPRDTLLNTEAFF. The CDR3 region has the DNA TGCAGTGCCCCTAGGGACACCTTACTGAACACTGAAGCTTTCTTT.

This clonotype was counted at least ten times. The chain recombines TRBV20-1 with TRBJ1-5; no definite D call. Trimming pared 6 bases from V and 4 bases from J, leaving 16 bases between. Germline V gene sequence: CDR1 DFQATT, CDR2 SNEGSKA (reference sequence). The CDR3 runs 14 residues. The CDR3 protein is CSAPPGDLNQPQHF. In DNA, the CDR3 is TGCAGTGCCCCCCCCGGGGATTTAAATCAGCCCCAGCATTTT.

This rearrangement joins TRBV6-5 to TRBJ1-1; the D gene is possibly TRBD1 (5 bases). V shed 5 bases and J shed 2 bases, with 12 bases lying between them. The CDR3 contains 14 residues. Per germline, CDR1 MNHEY and CDR2 SVGAGI. Here the CDR3 reads CASSPDSFNTEAFF. CDR3 DNA: TGTGCCAGCAGTCCCGACAGTTTTAACACTGAAGCTTTCTTT.

The table lists this clonotype with a few counts. The genes are TRBV7-2 and TRBJ2-1; perhaps TRBD2 as D (6 bases). V gave up 5 bases and J gave up 8 bases, with 19 bases separating them. Germline loops: CDR1 SGHTA, CDR2 FQGNSA. This CDR3 has 15 amino acids. The CDR3 here is CASSRRTGVIDEQFF. The CDR3 bases are TGTGCCAGCAGCCGACGGACGGGAGTCATCGATGAGCAGTTCTTC.

This clonotype occurred a few times. The rearrangement links TRBV4-3 to TRBJ2-2; 12 nucleotides agree with TRBD2. J was trimmed by 6 bases and V by 4 bases; bases with no gene match: 9. The germline gives CDR1 LGHNA, CDR2 YSLEER. The CDR3 contains 17 residues. CDR3: CASSRALTSGSSGELFF. The CDR3 DNA reads as TGCGCCAGCAGCCGAGCCTTGACTAGCGGGAGTTCCGGGGAGCTGTTTTTT.

This clonotype has ten or more counts. The V call is TRBV7-2, the J call TRBJ1-4, with D possibly matching TRBD1 (5 bases). This CDR3 comprises 13 residues. The ends were cut back, 2 bases at V and 10 bases at J, with 11 bases in the middle. Germline CDR1 is SGHTA and CDR2 is FQGNSA. CDR3 sequence reads: CASSLSHGGKLFF. In DNA, the CDR3 is TGTGCCAGCAGCTTATCCCACGGGGGAAAACTGTTTTTT.

J is TRBJ2-5 and V is TRBV27; perhaps TRBD2 as D (6 bases). Germline loops: CDR1 MNHEY, CDR2 SMNVEV (reference sequence). This CDR3 comprises 15 residues. V was trimmed by 6 bases and J by 5 bases, leaving 19 bases between them. The CDR3 loop is CASSLGFVRGETQYF. Written as DNA, the CDR3 is TGTGCCAGCAGCTTAGGGTTTGTACGGGGGGAGACCCAGTACTTC.

This clonotype turned up a few times. The chain joins TRBV2 to TRBJ2-7, with 7 bases identical to TRBD1. CDR3 length: 16 amino acids. The junction had 19 bases not matched to a gene; V was cut back by 7 bases and J by 7 bases. Looked up from germline, CDR1 is SNHLY and CDR2 is FYNNEI. This CDR3 reads CASNLLRRGSRGEQYF. The DNA of the CDR3 is TGTGCCAGCAATCTACTCCGCCGAGGCAGCAGGGGGGAGCAGTACTTC.

This clonotype was observed at least ten times. The J gene is TRBJ2-7, the V gene TRBV12-3 or TRBV12-4; 11 bases are a match to TRBD2. V shed 4 bases and J 3 bases; nucleotides not matched to a gene: 5. The CDR3 has 15 amino acids. In DNA form, the CDR3 reads TGTGCCAGCAGTTCCACAACTAGCGGGAGCTACGAGCAGTACTTC. Its protein is CASSSTTSGSYEQYF.

J is TRBJ1-2 and V is TRBV20-1; D remains unclear. CDR1 and CDR2 from the germline V gene are DFQATT and SNEGSKA (reference sequence). The CDR3 spans 12 residues. The V end lost 3 bases, the J end lost 5 bases, and 10 bases lay between the germline ends. The CDR3 loop reads CSARADTYGYTF. The CDR3 DNA is TGCAGTGCTAGGGCTGATACTTATGGCTACACCTTC.

Comments on this clonotype: This may be a read error, as it is one base from a much larger clone. The chain combines TRBV7-9 with TRBJ1-1, with D uncertain. Per the germline V gene, CDR1 is SEHNR and CDR2 is FQNEAQ (reference sequence). The CDR3 totals 12 residues. The CDR3 reads CASSRINTEALF. In DNA, the CDR3 is TGTGCCAGCAGCCGAATAAACACTGAAGCTCTCTTT.

The sample holds many counts of this clonotype. V usage is TRBV19 and J usage is TRBJ1-1, with D tentatively TRBD1 (5 bases). The V end lost 3 bases, the J end lost 3 bases, and 20 bases lay between the germline ends. The CDR3 runs to 17 residues. Looked up from germline, CDR1 is LNHDA and CDR2 is SQIVND (reference sequence). CDR3 nucleotide sequence: TGTGCCAGTAGTATCTCCCTGGGGCGGGGGGGGGACACTGAAGCTTTCTTT. Translated: CASSISLGRGGDTEAFF.

The sample holds many counts of this clonotype. A much larger clonotype is one base distant, so this may be a read error. The V and J genes are TRBV28 and TRBJ1-5; D uncertain. The CDR3 is 12 residues long. In germline, CDR1 is MDHEN, CDR2 SYDVKM. V lost 4 bases to trimming and J lost 6 bases, with 7 bases between them. The DNA of the CDR3 is TGTGCCAGCAGTTCCAGGCCTCAGCCCCAGCATTTT. It yields the protein CASSSRPQPQHF.

This clonotype was picked up many times. V and J are TRBV2 and TRBJ1-5; 8 bases align to TRBD1. The trim removed 9 bases at V and 5 bases at J, leaving 15 bases unmatched. This CDR3 is built from 16 residues. Germline-derived CDR1 and CDR2 are SNHLY and FYNNEI. Written as DNA, the CDR3 is TGTGCCAGTCTTGGGGGGACGGGACAGGCGTATCAGCCCCAGCATTTT. Its protein is CASLGGTGQAYQPQHF.

The chain carries TRBV6-1 and TRBJ2-5; 8 nucleotides line up with TRBD2. Germline V lookup: CDR1 MNHNS, CDR2 SASEGT. The CDR3 consists of 16 residues. J lost 3 bases, V lost 6 bases, and 12 bases had no gene match. Here the CDR3 reads CASRVSGSRGEETQYF. In DNA, the CDR3 is TGTGCCAGCAGAGTGAGCGGGTCGCGGGGGGAAGAGACCCAGTACTTC.

J is TRBJ2-7 and V is TRBV28; D remains unclear. The CDR3 is 12 amino acids. Trimming left V 4 bases short and J 7 bases short, with 11 bases between. Germline CDR1 reads MDHEN; CDR2 reads SYDVKM. DNA of the CDR3: TGTGCCAGCAGTTATCCTCTTGGGGAGCAGTACTTC. Protein: CASSYPLGEQYF.

This clonotype appeared many times. An end of the junction does not agree with germline; a read error may underlie this. The V call is TRBV5-1, the J call TRBJ1-2, with 8 bases matching TRBD1. CDR3 length: 14 residues. Germline loops: CDR1 SGHRS, CDR2 YFSETQ. This CDR3 is CASSFQGANYGYTF. The CDR3 DNA is TGTGCCAGCAGCTTTCAGGGGGCCAACTATGGCTACACCTTC.

This clonotype was counted many times. The chain recombines TRBV20-1 with TRBJ2-3; no firm D call. There are 12 residues in the CDR3. The germline gives CDR1 DFQATT, CDR2 SNEGSKA (reference sequence). V lost 5 bases to trimming and J lost 4 bases, with 10 bases between them. CDR3 in amino acids: CSAVRTADTQYF. For the CDR3, the DNA is TGCAGTGCTGTCCGTACCGCAGATACGCAGTATTTT.

This clonotype has ten or more counts. CDR3 sequence (DNA): TGTGCCAGCAGCTTTGGCACGTTTACCTACGAGCAGTACTTC. Its translation is CASSFGTFTYEQYF. The rearrangement links TRBV9 to TRBJ2-7; D gene uncertain. Trimming took off 4 bases at V and 2 bases at J, with 13 bases between the two ends. Germline V CDR1 and CDR2: SGDLS, YYNGEE. This CDR3 is built from 14 residues.

The table lists this clonotype with many counts. This sequence joins TRBV5-5 and TRBJ2-6; TRBD1 matches at 8 bases. The CDR3 is 19 residues long. Trimming removed 4 bases from V and 0 bases from J; junction bases left unmatched: 12. Germline V gives CDR1 SGHKS, CDR2 YYEKEE (reference sequence). In DNA form, the CDR3 reads TGTGCCAGCAGCCCCGGACAGGGAGCTCCAACCTCTGGGGCCAACGTCCTGACTTTC. Translating gives CASSPGQGAPTSGANVLTF.